This T cell receptor (beta chain) was observed in a study of T cell responses to AZD1222 COVID-19 vaccine. The assay was immunoSEQ multiplex PCR, and TCRdb's table has in-frame clones only and misses some. Seen here are approximately 120,000 clones, roughly 87% observed once, and the top ten hold approximately 4.7%. V trimming: 3 bases; J trimming: 5 bases; junction bases outside the gene matches: 11. From germline, CDR1 is LGHNA and CDR2 YNFKEQ. The CDR3 sequence is 16 residues long. The chain combines TRBV4-2 with TRBJ2-5; 8 nucleotides line up with TRBD2. Source: peripheral blood, taken on day 0 of AZD1222 vaccination. This receptor was obtained from an adult in good health. CDR3 DNA: TGTGCCAGCAGCCACGCGGGGGCGGGGGGTATGGAGACCCAGTACTTC. This translates into CASSHAGAGGMETQYF.